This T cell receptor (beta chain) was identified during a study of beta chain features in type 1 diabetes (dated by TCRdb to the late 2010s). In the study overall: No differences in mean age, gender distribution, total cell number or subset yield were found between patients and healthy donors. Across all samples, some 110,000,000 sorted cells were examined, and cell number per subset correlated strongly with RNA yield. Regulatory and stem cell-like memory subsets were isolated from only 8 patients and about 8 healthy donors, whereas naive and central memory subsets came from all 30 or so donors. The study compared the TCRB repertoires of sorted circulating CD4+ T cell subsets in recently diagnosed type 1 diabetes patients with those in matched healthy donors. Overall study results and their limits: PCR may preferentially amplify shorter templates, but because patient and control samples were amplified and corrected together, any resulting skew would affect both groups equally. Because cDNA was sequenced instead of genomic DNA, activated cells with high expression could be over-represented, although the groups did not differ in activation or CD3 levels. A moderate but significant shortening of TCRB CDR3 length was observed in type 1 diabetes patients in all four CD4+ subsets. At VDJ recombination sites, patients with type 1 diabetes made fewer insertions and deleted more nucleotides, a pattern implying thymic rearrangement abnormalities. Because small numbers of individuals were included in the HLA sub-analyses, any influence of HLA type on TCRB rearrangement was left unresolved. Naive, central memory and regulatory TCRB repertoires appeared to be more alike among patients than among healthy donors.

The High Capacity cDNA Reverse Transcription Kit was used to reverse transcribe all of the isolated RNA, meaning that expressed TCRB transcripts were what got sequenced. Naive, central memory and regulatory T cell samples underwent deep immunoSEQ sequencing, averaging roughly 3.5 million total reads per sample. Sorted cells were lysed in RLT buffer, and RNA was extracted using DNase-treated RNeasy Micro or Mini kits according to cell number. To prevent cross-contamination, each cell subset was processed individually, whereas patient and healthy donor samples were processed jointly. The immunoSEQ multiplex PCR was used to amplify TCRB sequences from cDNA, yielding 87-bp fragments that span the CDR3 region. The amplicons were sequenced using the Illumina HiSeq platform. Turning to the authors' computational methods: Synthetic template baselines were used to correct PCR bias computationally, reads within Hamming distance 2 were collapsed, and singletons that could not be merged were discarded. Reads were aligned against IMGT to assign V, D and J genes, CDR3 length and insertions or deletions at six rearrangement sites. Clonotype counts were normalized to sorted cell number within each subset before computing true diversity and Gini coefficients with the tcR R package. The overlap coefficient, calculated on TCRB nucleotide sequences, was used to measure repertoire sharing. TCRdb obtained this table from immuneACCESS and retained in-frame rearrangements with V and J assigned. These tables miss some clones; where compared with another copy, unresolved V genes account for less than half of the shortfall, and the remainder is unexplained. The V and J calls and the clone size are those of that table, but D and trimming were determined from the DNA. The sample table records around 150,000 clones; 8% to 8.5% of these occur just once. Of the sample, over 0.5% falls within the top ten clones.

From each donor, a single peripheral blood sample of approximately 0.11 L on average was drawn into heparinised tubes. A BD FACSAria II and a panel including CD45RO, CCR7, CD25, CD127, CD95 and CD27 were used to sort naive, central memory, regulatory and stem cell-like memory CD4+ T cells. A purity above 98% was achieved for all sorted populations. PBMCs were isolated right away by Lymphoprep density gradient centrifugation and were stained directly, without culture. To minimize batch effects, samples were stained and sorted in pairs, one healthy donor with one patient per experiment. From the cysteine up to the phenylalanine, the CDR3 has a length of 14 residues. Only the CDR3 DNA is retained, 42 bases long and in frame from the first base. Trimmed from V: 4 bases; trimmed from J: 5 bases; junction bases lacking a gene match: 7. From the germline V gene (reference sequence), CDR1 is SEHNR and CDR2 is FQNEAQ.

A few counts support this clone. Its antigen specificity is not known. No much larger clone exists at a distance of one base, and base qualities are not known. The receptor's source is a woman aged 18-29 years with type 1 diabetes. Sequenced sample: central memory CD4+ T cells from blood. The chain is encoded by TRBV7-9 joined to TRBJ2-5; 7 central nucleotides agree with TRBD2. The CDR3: CASSSRGRGETQYF. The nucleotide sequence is TGTGCCAGCAGCTCTCGCGGGAGAGGTGAGACCCAGTACTTC.